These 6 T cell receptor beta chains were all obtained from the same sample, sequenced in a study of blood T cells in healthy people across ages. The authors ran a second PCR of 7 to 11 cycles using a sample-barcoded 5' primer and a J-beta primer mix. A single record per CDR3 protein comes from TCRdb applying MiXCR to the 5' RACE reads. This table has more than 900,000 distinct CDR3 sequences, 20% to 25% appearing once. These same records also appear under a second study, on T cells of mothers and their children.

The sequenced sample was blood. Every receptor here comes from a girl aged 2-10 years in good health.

The CDR3: CSVVTWSGSTDTQYF. The CDR3 region has the DNA TGCAGCGTCGTCACGTGGAGCGGGAGCACAGATACGCAGTATTTT. The chain has TRBV29-1 and TRBJ2-3, with D tentatively TRBD2 (6 bases). There are 15 residues in the CDR3. V dropped 6 bases and J dropped 0 bases, with 16 bases sitting between them. Germline V CDR1 and CDR2: SQVTM, ANQGSEA.

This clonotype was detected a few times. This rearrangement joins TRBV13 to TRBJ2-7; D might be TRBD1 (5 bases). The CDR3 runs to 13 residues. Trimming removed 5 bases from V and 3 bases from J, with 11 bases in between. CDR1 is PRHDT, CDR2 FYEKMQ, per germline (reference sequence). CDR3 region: CASSPKDSYEQYF. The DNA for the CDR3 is TGTGCCAGCAGCCCTAAAGACAGCTACGAGCAGTACTTC.

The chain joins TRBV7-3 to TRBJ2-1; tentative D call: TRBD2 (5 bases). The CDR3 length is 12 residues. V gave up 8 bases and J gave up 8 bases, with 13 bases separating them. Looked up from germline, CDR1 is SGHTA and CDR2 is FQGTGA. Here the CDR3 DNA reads TGTGCCAGCGGGAGTATAAGTGATGAGCAGTTCTTC. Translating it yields CASGSISDEQFF.

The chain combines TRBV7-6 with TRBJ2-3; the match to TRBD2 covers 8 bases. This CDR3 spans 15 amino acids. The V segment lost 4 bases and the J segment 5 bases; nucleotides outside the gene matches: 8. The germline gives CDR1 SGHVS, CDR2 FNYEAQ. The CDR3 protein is CASSSAGGQGDTQYF. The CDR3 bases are TGTGCCAGCAGCTCGGCGGGAGGTCAGGGAGATACGCAGTATTTT.

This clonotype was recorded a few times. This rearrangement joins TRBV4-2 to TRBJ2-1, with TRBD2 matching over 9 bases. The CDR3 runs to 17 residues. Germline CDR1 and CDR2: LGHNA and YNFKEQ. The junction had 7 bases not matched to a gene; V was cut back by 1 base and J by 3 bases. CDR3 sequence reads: CASSQVQGTSNYNEQFF. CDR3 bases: TGTGCCAGCAGCCAAGTTCAAGGGACTAGCAACTACAATGAGCAGTTCTTC.

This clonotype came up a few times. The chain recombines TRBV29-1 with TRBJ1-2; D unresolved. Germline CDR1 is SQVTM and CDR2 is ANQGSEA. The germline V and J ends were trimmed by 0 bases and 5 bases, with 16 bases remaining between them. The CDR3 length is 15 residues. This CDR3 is CSVEDLNGDGYGYTF. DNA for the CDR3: TGCAGCGTTGAAGATCTGAATGGGGATGGGTATGGCTACACCTTC.